This is a list of T cell receptor beta chains from one sample in a study of T-cell reconstitution after alpha-beta-depleted transplantation in children. TCRdb independently ran MiXCR on the PCR reads; one entry per CDR3 protein. The profile shows 210,000 or so distinct CDR3 sequences, about a tenth of them singletons. Source: PBMCs, taken before TCRalphabeta/CD19-depleted stem cell transplant. Every receptor here comes from a child less than two years old with acute myeloid leukemia, due to receive a stem cell transplant. CDR3s include the opening cysteine and the closing phenylalanine or tryptophan. D genes are given only for firm matches. Clone size is shown for a subset of rows, as once, few, many or a class of expanded clone.

J gene,D gene,V gene,clone size,CDR3 length,CDR3 DNA,CDR3 protein
TRBJ2-3,TRBD2,TRBV9,many,15,TGTGCCAGCAGCTTTCGACTAGCGGGAGGGGATACGCAGTATTTT,CASSFRLAGGDTQYF
TRBJ2-7,NA,TRBV20-1,NA,13,TGCAGTGCTATTCCAGGGTCACCTCCCGAGCAGTACTTC,CSAIPGSPPEQYF
TRBJ2-2,TRBD2,TRBV7-9,many,18,TGTGCCAGCAGCCCCCCAGGCCTAGCGGGAGTTGGCACCGGGGAGCTGTTTTTT,CASSPPGLAGVGTGELFF
TRBJ1-6,TRBD1,TRBV10-3,many,13,TGTGCCATCAGTGAGACAGGGGGCTCACCCCTCCACTTT,CAISETGGSPLHF
TRBJ1-4,NA,TRBV29-1,NA,14,TGCAGCGTTGACGCCGCCCAGCGCAGGGGAGGACTGTTTTTT,CSVDAAQRRGGLFF
TRBJ1-6,TRBD1,TRBV7-8,many,14,TGTGCCAGCAGCTATACAGGGGCCCGGTCACCCCTCCACTTT,CASSYTGARSPLHF
TRBJ2-3,NA,TRBV9,many,18,TGTGCCAGCAGCCCTATGTGGTTGGGGATTGACGCTCCAGATACGCAGTATTTT,CASSPMWLGIDAPDTQYF
TRBJ1-5,NA,TRBV11-2,many,15,TGTGCCAGCAGCTTAGGGGTAGGGGTAGGTCAGCCCCAGCATTTT,CASSLGVGVGQPQHF
TRBJ1-3,NA,TRBV20-1,many,14,TGCAGTGCTAGGGTGGACGGCTCTGGAAACACCATATATTTT,CSARVDGSGNTIYF
TRBJ1-6,NA,TRBV6-5,few,16,TGTGCCAGCAGTTACTTATCATTCTGGAATAATTCACCCCTCCACTTT,CASSYLSFWNNSPLHF
TRBJ1-2,NA,TRBV12-3/TRBV12-4,many,16,TGTGCCAGCAGTTTACAGGTGACAAGCCCCCGGGGCGGCTACACCTTC,CASSLQVTSPRGGYTF
TRBJ1-1,NA,TRBV12-3/TRBV12-4,many,13,TGTGCCAGCAGTTTTCCGGGTAACACTGAAGCTTTCTTT,CASSFPGNTEAFF
TRBJ1-5,NA,TRBV15,many,14,TGTGCCACCAGCAGGAGAGGGAGCAATCAGCCCCAGCATTTT,CATSRRGSNQPQHF
TRBJ2-2,TRBD2,TRBV4-2,many,19,TGTGCCAGCAGCCAAGACCCCAGACACCCTAGCGGGAGTTCCGGGGAGCTGTTTTTT,CASSQDPRHPSGSSGELFF
TRBJ2-1,TRBD2,TRBV5-1,many,16,TGCGCCAGCAGCGGACTAGCGGGAGTCTCCTACAATGAGCAGTTCTTC,CASSGLAGVSYNEQFF
TRBJ2-1,NA,TRBV5-1,many,12,TGCGCCAGCAGCTTTGTCGGGACAAAGCAGTTCTTC,CASSFVGTKQFF
TRBJ1-1,TRBD1,TRBV28,many,15,TGTGCCAGCAGTTTATTCAGGGGGCGAGGCACTGAAGCTTTCTTT,CASSLFRGRGTEAFF
TRBJ2-3,NA,TRBV2,NA,14,TGTGCCAGCAGCTCGACCGGGGGGCCAGATACGCAGTATTTT,CASSSTGGPDTQYF
TRBJ2-1,NA,TRBV20-1,many,16,TGCAGTGCTAGAGATCAGCAGGGCTCGGAATACAATGAGCAGTTCTTC,CSARDQQGSEYNEQFF
TRBJ1-1,NA,TRBV28,many,13,TGTGCCAGCAGTTCTCAGACGGGGACTGAAGCTTTCTTT,CASSSQTGTEAFF
TRBJ2-5,TRBD2,TRBV12-3/TRBV12-4,NA,15,TGTGCCAGCAGTCCTCGCGGGGGACTCCAAGAGACCCAGTACTTC,CASSPRGGLQETQYF
TRBJ1-1,NA,TRBV20-1,many,13,TGCAGTGCTAGAGATTTCAGGGGCCCTGAAGCTTTCTTT,CSARDFRGPEAFF
TRBJ2-2,NA,TRBV12-3/TRBV12-4,many,14,TGTGCCAGCAGTTTAACAGGGTACCCCGGGGAGCTGTTTTTT,CASSLTGYPGELFF
TRBJ2-7,TRBD1,TRBV29-1,few,14,TGCAGCGTTTCAAGACTAACAGGGGTCTACGAGCAGTACTTC,CSVSRLTGVYEQYF
TRBJ2-3,NA,TRBV7-2,many,15,TGTGCCAGCAGCTTAGGAGGGGTCGGGACAGATACGCAGTATTTT,CASSLGGVGTDTQYF
TRBJ2-2,TRBD1,TRBV7-9,many,14,TGTGCCAGCAGCTTAACAGGGGGCCACGGGGAGCTGTTTTTT,CASSLTGGHGELFF
TRBJ2-6,NA,TRBV10-3,many,14,TGTGCCATCAATAGGGGGTCTGGGGCCAACGTCCTGACTTTC,CAINRGSGANVLTF
TRBJ2-7,TRBD2,TRBV30,many,12,TGTGCCTGGACTAGCGGGGCTTACGAGCAGTACTTC,CAWTSGAYEQYF
TRBJ2-1,NA,TRBV29-1,many,14,TGCAGCGGAAGAACCGGGACACGGAGAAATGAGCAGTTCTTC,CSGRTGTRRNEQFF
TRBJ1-2,NA,TRBV6-1,many,13,TGTGCCAGCAGTGAAGACACTTACTATGGCTACACCTTC,CASSEDTYYGYTF
TRBJ2-5,TRBD2,TRBV7-9,many,16,TGTGCCAGCAGCTTAGGGTCTAGCGGGAGTGTGGAGACCCAGTACTTC,CASSLGSSGSVETQYF
TRBJ1-5,NA,TRBV3-1,many,14,TGTGCCAGCAGCCAAGAGAGGAGGGATCAGCCCCAGCATTTT,CASSQERRDQPQHF
TRBJ1-5,NA,TRBV7-9,few,13,TGTGCCAGCAGCTTAGGAGGTGGGCAGCCCCAGCATTTT,CASSLGGGQPQHF
TRBJ2-3,NA,TRBV4-1,many,13,TGCGCCAGCAGCCAAGGTAACGGAGGTACGCAGTATTTT,CASSQGNGGTQYF
TRBJ1-1,TRBD1,TRBV12-3/TRBV12-4,many,13,TGTGCCAGCAGTTTAAGGGGGCTTGGTGAAGCTTTCTTT,CASSLRGLGEAFF
TRBJ1-6,NA,TRBV4-1,few,13,TGCGCCAGCAGCCAAGTCTATAATTCACCCCTCCACTTT,CASSQVYNSPLHF
TRBJ1-2,NA,TRBV5-6,many,12,TGTGCCAGCAGCGGCAGGGTGGATGGCTACACCTTC,CASSGRVDGYTF
TRBJ2-3,NA,TRBV7-3,NA,13,TGTGCCAGCAGCTTTGAGAGGTTAGATACGCAGTATTTT,CASSFERLDTQYF
TRBJ2-1,TRBD1,TRBV29-1,NA,10,TGCAGCGTAGCCGGGACAGGTGGGCTCTTC,CSVAGTGGLF
TRBJ1-2,NA,TRBV11-2,NA,14,TGTGCCAGCAGCTTAGATGAAAGGGCTTATGGCTACACCTTC,CASSLDERAYGYTF
TRBJ2-5,NA,TRBV24-1,many,11,TGTGCCACCGGGGTGAAAGAGACCCAGTACTTC,CATGVKETQYF
TRBJ2-1,TRBD2,TRBV15,many,15,TGTGCCACCAGCCTCGAACTAGCGGGGGGGGTTGAGCAGTTCTTC,CATSLELAGGVEQFF
TRBJ2-3,TRBD2,TRBV20-1,many,15,TGCAGTGCTAAGATTCAGCGGGGGACCACAGATACGCAGTATTTT,CSAKIQRGTTDTQYF
TRBJ2-7,NA,TRBV4-1,many,15,TGCGCCAGCAGCCAAGACCGGGACACCTCCTACGAGCAGTACTTC,CASSQDRDTSYEQYF
TRBJ2-7,NA,TRBV28,many,14,TGTGCCAGCAGTCCCCCGGGACGGATCTACGAGCAGTACTTC,CASSPPGRIYEQYF
TRBJ2-6,TRBD2,TRBV5-1,NA,15,TGCGCCAGCAGACTAGCGGTCTCTGGGGCCAACGTCCTGACTTTC,CASRLAVSGANVLTF
TRBJ2-2,TRBD2,TRBV4-3,many,15,TGCGCCAGCAGCCAAGCTAGCGGGAGGATCGGGGAGCTGTTTTTT,CASSQASGRIGELFF